This entry lists 5 T cell receptor beta chains sequenced from one sample in a study of CD8 T cells in ankylosing spondylitis. Study-wide results and caveats: Within ankylosing spondylitis blood, a TCR beta motif made up of several highly homologous variants appeared to be characteristic.

TCRdb itself ran the 5' RACE reads through MiXCR, one entry per CDR3 protein. This sample has over 600,000 distinct CDR3 sequences, with roughly 19% found just once. Which antigens these TCRs recognize remains unknown. Sequencing was carried out using blood, either unsorted or a sorted T cell fraction (not recorded which). These receptors were obtained from a male donor with ankylosing spondylitis.

The chain uses TRBV19 and TRBJ1-1, with 7 bases that match TRBD1. Trimming removed 4 bases from V and 4 bases from J; junction bases left unmatched: 6. CDR1 and CDR2 (germline): LNHDA, SQIVND (reference sequence). The CDR3 is 14 residues long. The CDR3: CASSTQQGITEAFF. In nucleotides, the CDR3 is TGTGCCAGTAGTACCCAACAGGGGATCACTGAAGCTTTCTTT.

V gene TRBV30 combines with J gene TRBJ1-2, with D perhaps matching TRBD1 (5 bases). This CDR3 spans 12 amino acids. Germline V gene lookup returns CDR1 GTSNPN and CDR2 SVGIG (reference sequence). V lost 3 bases to trimming and J lost 5 bases, with 10 bases between them. The CDR3 coding sequence is TGTGCCTGGAGGGTGGACAAGTATGGCTACACCTTC. Its translation: CAWRVDKYGYTF.

This chain connects TRBV7-3 to TRBJ2-1; D unresolved. V was trimmed by 5 bases and J by 1 base, leaving 9 bases between them. The length of the CDR3 is 14 residues. The germline V gene has CDR1 SGHTA and CDR2 FQGTGA. CDR3 sequence reads: CASSPDLSYNEQFF. The DNA for the CDR3 is TGTGCCAGCAGCCCAGACTTATCCTACAATGAGCAGTTCTTC. The variable domain in full, completed from reference TRBV7-3 and TRBJ2-1, reads GAGVSQTPSNKVTEKGKYVELRCDPISGHTALYWYRQSLGQGPEFLIYFQGTGAADDSGLPNDRFFAVRPEGSVSTLKIQRTERGDSAVYLCASSPDLSYNEQFFGPGTRLTVL.

This clonotype was detected a few times. The J gene is TRBJ1-3, the V gene TRBV20-1; the match to TRBD1 covers 9 bases. This CDR3 spans 16 amino acids. J gave up 2 bases and V 0 bases, and 5 bases lay outside the gene matches. From germline, CDR1 is DFQATT and CDR2 SNEGSKA (reference sequence). The CDR3 loop reads CSARDPRDRAGNTIYF. The CDR3, as DNA: TGCAGTGCTAGAGATCCCCGGGACAGGGCTGGAAACACCATATATTTT.

This sequence joins TRBV27 and TRBJ2-3; a possible D gene is TRBD1 (5 bases). CDR1 MNHEY and CDR2 SMNVEV come from the germline V gene (reference sequence). This CDR3 has 16 residues. V gave up 3 bases and J gave up 2 bases, with 15 bases separating them. Written as DNA, the CDR3 is TGTGCCAGCAGTTTTGGATGGGGCGCCAACACAGATACGCAGTATTTT. It codes for CASSFGWGANTDTQYF.